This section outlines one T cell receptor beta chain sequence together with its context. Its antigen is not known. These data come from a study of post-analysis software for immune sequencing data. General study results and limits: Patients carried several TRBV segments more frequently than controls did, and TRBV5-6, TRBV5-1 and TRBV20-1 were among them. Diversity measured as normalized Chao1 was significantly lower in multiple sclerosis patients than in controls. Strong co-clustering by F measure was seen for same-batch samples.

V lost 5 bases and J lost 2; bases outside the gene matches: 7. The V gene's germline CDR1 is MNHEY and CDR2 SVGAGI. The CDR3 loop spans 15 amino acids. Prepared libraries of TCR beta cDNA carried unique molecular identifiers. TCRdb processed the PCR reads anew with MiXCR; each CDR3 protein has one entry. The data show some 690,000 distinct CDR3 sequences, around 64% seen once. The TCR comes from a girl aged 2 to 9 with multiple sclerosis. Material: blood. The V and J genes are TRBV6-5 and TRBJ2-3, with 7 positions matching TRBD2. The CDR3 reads CASSPGTTHTDTQYF. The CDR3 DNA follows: TGTGCCAGCAGTCCCGGGACTACCCACACAGATACGCAGTATTTT.